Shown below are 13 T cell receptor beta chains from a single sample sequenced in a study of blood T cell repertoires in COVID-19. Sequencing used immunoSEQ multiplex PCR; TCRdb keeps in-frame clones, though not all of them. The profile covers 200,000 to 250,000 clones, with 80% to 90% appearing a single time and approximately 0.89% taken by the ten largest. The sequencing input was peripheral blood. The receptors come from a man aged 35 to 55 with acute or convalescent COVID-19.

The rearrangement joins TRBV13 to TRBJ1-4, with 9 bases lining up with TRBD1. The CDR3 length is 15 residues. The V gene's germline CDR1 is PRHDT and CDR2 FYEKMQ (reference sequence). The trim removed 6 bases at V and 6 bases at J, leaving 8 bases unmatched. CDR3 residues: CASRADRGEDEKLFF. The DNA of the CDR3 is TGTGCCAGCAGAGCAGACAGGGGGGAAGATGAAAAACTGTTTTTT. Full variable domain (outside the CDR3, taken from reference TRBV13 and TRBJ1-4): AAGVIQSPRHLIKEKRETATLKCYPIPRHDTVYWYQQGPGQDPQFLISFYEKMQSDKGSIPDRFSAQQFSDYHSELNMSSLELGDSALYFCASRADRGEDEKLFFGSGTQLSVL.

In nucleotides, the CDR3 is TGTGCCACCAGCCACGGACAGGGAACGAATTCACCCCTCCACTTT. It codes for CATSHGQGTNSPLHF. V and J are TRBV15 and TRBJ1-6, with 8 nucleotides matching TRBD1. The germline CDR1 and CDR2 sequences are LNHNV and YYDKDF (reference sequence). The junction had 7 bases not matched to a gene; V was cut back by 5 bases and J by 7 bases. This CDR3 contains 15 residues.

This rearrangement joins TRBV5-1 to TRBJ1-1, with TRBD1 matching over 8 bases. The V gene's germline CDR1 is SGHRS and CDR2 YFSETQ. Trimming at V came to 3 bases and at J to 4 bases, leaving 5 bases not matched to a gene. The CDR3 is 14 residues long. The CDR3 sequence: CASSWGTGGTEAFF. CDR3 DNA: TGCGCCAGCAGCTGGGGGACAGGCGGCACTGAAGCTTTCTTT.

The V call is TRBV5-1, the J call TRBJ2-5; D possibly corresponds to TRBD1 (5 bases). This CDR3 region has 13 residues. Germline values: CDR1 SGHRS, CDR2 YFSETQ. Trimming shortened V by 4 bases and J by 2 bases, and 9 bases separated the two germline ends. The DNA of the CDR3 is TGCGCCAGCAGCGTCGACAGACAAGAGACCCAGTACTTC. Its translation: CASSVDRQETQYF.

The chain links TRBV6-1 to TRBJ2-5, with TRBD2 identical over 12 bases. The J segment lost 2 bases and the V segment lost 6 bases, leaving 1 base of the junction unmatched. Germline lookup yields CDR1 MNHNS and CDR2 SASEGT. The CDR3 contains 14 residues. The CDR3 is CASRTSGGQETQYF. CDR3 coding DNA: TGTGCCAGCAGGACTAGCGGGGGACAAGAGACCCAGTACTTC.

CDR3 region: CASSGGVNYGYTF. In DNA form, the CDR3 reads TGTGCCAGCTCGGGGGGGGTCAACTATGGCTACACCTTC. The V call is TRBV2, the J call TRBJ1-2, with D tentatively TRBD1 (5 bases). The germline V and J ends were trimmed by 8 bases and 2 bases, with 12 bases remaining between them. Germline loops: CDR1 SNHLY, CDR2 FYNNEI. The CDR3 is 13 amino acids.

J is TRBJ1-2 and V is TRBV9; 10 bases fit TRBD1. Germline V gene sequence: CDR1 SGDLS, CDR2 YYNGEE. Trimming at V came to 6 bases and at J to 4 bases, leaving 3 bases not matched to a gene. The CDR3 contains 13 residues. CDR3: CASTRTGGYGYTF. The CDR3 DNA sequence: TGTGCCAGCACGAGGACAGGGGGCTATGGCTACACCTTC.

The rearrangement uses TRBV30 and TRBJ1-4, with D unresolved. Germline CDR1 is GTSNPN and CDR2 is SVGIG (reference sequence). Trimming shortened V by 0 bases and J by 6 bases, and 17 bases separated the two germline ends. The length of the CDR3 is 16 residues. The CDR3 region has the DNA TGTGCCTGGAGTGTACAATGGGCCTCAGTGGATGAAAAACTGTTTTTT. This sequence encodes CAWSVQWASVDEKLFF.

This CDR3 reads CASSRDSYNEKLFF. CDR3 nucleotide sequence: TGTGCCAGCAGTCGGGACAGCTATAATGAAAAACTGTTTTTT. This chain uses TRBV6-5 with TRBJ1-4, with 7 bases identical to TRBD1. V lost 5 bases to trimming and J lost 4 bases; unmatched junction nucleotides: 4. The germline gives CDR1 MNHEY, CDR2 SVGAGI. The CDR3 runs to 14 residues.

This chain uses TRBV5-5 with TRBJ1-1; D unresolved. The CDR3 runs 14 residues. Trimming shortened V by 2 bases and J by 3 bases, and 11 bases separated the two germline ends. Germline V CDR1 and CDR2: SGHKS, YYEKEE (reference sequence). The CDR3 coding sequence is TGTGCCAGCAGCTTCATTCCCGGGGACACTGAAGCTTTCTTT. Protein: CASSFIPGDTEAFF.

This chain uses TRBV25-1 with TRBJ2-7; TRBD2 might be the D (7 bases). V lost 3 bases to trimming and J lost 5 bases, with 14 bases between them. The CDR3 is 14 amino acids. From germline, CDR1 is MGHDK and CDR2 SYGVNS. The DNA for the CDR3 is TGTGCCAGCAGTGACGGACGGGGGGCCGACGAGCAGTACTTC. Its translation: CASSDGRGADEQYF.

DNA of the CDR3: TGTGCCAGTACGTTTCGAGAAGGGGGCTTAACTGAAGCTTTCTTT. It specifies CASTFREGGLTEAFF. This rearrangement joins TRBV27 to TRBJ1-1; 7 nucleotides match TRBD1. The ends lost 9 bases at V and 5 bases at J; junction bases unmatched: 15. Germline CDR1 is MNHEY and CDR2 is SMNVEV (reference sequence). The CDR3 covers 15 residues.

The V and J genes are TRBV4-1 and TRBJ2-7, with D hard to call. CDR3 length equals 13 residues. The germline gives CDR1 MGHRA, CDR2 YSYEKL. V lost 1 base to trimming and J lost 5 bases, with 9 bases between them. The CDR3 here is CASSQAIWHEQYF. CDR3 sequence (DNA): TGCGCCAGCAGCCAAGCCATCTGGCACGAGCAGTACTTC.